The text below deals with one T cell receptor beta chain. The CDR3 runs 13 residues. Germline V gene sequence: CDR1 SGHTA, CDR2 FQGNSA. V shed 5 bases and J shed 7 bases, with 14 bases lying between them. The data were obtained in a study of cytotoxic CD8 clonotypes in ibrutinib-treated CLL. This table comes from immunoSEQ multiplex PCR, and its TCRdb copy is limited to in-frame clones, with some not included. The table includes approximately 100,000 clones, about 50% detected once. The receptor was isolated from a human donor with chronic lymphocytic leukemia. The chain employs TRBV7-2 and TRBJ1-1, with no clear D. The sample was PBMCs, taken after 24 months of ibrutinib treatment. The CDR3 region has the DNA TGTGCCAGCAGCCAAGCCCATGGGATTGAAGCTTTCTTT. It encodes CASSQAHGIEAFF.